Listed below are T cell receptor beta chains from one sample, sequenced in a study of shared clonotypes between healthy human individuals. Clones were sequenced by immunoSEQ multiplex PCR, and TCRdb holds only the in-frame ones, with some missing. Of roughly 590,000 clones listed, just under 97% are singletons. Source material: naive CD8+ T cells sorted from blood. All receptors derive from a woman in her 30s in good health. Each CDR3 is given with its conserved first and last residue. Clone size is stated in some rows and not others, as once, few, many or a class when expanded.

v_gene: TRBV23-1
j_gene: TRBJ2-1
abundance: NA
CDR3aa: CASSHPSGSEYNEQFF

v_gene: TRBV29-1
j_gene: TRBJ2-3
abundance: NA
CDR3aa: CSAPTSRRTDTQYF

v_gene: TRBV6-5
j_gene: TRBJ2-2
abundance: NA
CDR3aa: CASSYVGHTGELFF

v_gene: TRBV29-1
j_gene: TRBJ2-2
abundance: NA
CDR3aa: CSVEMGPGGIGELFF

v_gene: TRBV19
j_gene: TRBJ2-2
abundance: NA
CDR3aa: CASSIDLSSGELFF

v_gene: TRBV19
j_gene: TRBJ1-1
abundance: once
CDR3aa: CASTSGQVLNTEAFF

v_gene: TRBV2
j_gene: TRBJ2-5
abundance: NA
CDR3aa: CASTHLETQYF

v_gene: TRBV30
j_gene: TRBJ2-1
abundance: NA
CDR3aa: CAWRRSGRNEQFF

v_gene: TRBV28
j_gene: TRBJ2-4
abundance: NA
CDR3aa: CASSLFGESENIQYF

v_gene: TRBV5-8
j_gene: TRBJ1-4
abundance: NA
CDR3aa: CASSLSPGVGEKLFF

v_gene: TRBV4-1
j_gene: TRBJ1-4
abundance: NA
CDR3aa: CASSPRPTLPNEKLFF

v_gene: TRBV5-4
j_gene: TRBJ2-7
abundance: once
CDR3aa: CASSRRLAEIYEQYF

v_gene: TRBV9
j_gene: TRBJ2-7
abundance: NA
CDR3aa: CASSKTGIDFEQYF

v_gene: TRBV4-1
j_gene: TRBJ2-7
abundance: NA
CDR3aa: CASSHAPDGSYEQYF

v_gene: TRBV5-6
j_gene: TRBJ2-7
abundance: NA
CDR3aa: CASSLGLAAHEQYF

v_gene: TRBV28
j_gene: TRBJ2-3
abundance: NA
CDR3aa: CASTFGRKGTDTQYF

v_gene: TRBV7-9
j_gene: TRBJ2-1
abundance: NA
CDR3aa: CASRPGGTGEYEQFF

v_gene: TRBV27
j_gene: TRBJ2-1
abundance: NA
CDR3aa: CASIHSLRGGAYEQFF

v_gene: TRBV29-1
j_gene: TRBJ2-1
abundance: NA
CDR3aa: CSVEPGLAGPEQFF

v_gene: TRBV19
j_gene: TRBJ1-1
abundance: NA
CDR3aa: CASSMFKNTEAFF

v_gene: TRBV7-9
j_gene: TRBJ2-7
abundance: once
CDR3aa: CASSQGVNEQYF

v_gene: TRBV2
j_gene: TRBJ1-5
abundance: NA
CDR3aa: CASSEATDGNQPQHF